This is a list of T cell receptor beta chains from one sample in a study of T cells in Graves' hyperthyroidism and ophthalmopathy. TCRdb re-analysed the multiplex PCR reads in MiXCR, keeping a single row per CDR3 protein. The data show about 530,000 distinct CDR3 sequences, roughly a sixth seen once. Sequenced sample: blood. The receptor set was obtained from a woman between 18 and 29 years old with Graves' ophthalmopathy. Each CDR3 is given with its conserved first and last residue. A D gene is named only where the DNA matches it firmly. Clone size appears in some rows only: once, few, many, or a class for an expanded clone.

abundance,d_gene,j_gene,v_gene,CDR3nt,CDR3aa
.,TRBD1,TRBJ1-6,TRBV6-1,TGTGCCAGCGACAGGGGGCAAAATTCACCCCTCCACTTT,CASDRGQNSPLHF
many,TRBD2,TRBJ2-1,TRBV5-1,TGCGCCAGCAGGGGACTAGCGGGTAGCTCCTACAATGAGCAGTTCTTC,CASRGLAGSSYNEQFF
many,.,TRBJ1-3,TRBV12-3/TRBV12-4,TGTGCCAGCGGGTCTGGAAACACCATATATTTT,CASGSGNTIYF
.,.,TRBJ1-1,TRBV6-9,TGTGCCAGCAGTTACCCGGGGATCACTGAAGCTTTCTTT,CASSYPGITEAFF
few,.,TRBJ2-3,TRBV28,TGTGCCAGCAGGCCAGGGGGGGTAGGCACAGATACGCAGTATTTT,CASRPGGVGTDTQYF
.,TRBD1,TRBJ2-6,TRBV9,TGTGCCAGCAGCCTTCCGGGACAGGGGTACGGGGCCAACGTCCTGACTTTC,CASSLPGQGYGANVLTF
many,TRBD1,TRBJ1-3,TRBV13,TGTGCCAGCAGTCAGAACAGGGGTGGTGGAAACACCATATATTTT,CASSQNRGGGNTIYF
many,.,TRBJ2-6,TRBV3-1,TGTGCCAGTGGACGGAACTCTGGGGCCAACGTCCTGACTTTC,CASGRNSGANVLTF
many,.,TRBJ1-5,TRBV2,TGTGCCAGCAGGGGGCAGGCGCATAATCAGCCCCAGCATTTT,CASRGQAHNQPQHF
many,TRBD1,TRBJ1-2,TRBV30,TGTGCCTGGAGTGTACGACAGGGCGACGGCTACACCTTC,CAWSVRQGDGYTF
few,.,TRBJ2-7,TRBV4-1,TGCGCCAGCAGCCAAGAAGGTAGACAAAACTCCTACGAGCAGTACTTC,CASSQEGRQNSYEQYF
many,.,TRBJ1-3,TRBV30,TGTGCCTGGAGCAGAGTGGCAGGGCGAGGAAACACCATATATTTT,CAWSRVAGRGNTIYF
.,TRBD1,TRBJ2-6,TRBV29-1,TGCAGCACCACAGACAGGGCCGGGGCCAACGTCCTGACTTTC,CSTTDRAGANVLTF
many,.,TRBJ1-6,TRBV2,TGTGCCAGCAGTGGGGTGGAGGGGTCCGGAAATTCACCCCTCCACTTT,CASSGVEGSGNSPLHF
few,.,TRBJ1-2,TRBV29-1,TGCAGCGTTGAAAGGTTGGTGCCGGACTATGGCTACACCTTC,CSVERLVPDYGYTF
many,.,TRBJ2-5,TRBV7-2,TGTGCCAGCAGCCCATATGGAGGGACGGTAGAGACCCAGTACTTC,CASSPYGGTVETQYF
.,.,TRBJ2-3,TRBV18,TGTGCCAGCTCACCACCGAATGGCCCGGATACGCAGTATTTT,CASSPPNGPDTQYF
few,.,TRBJ2-4,TRBV5-4,TGTGCCAGCAGCTTGGATCCGACAGCCAAAAACATTCAGTACTTC,CASSLDPTAKNIQYF
many,.,TRBJ1-1,TRBV28,TGTGCCAGCAGCCCCTTAGACACTGAAGCTTTCTTT,CASSPLDTEAFF
many,.,TRBJ1-1,TRBV30,TGTGCCTGGGTCGAGGGGTATTGGACTGAAGCTTTCTTT,CAWVEGYWTEAFF
few,.,TRBJ2-3,TRBV11-2,TGTGCCAGCAGCCGAGCAGGGGCAGATACGCAGTATTTT,CASSRAGADTQYF
many,TRBD2,TRBJ2-7,TRBV27,TGTGCCACAGCGGGGCTAGCGGGAGTGTCCTACGAGCAGTACTTC,CATAGLAGVSYEQYF
many,.,TRBJ2-3,TRBV7-9,TGTGCCAGCAGCTACGATCGAGATACGCAGTATTTT,CASSYDRDTQYF
.,TRBD1,TRBJ1-5,TRBV28,TGTGCCAGCAGTATTAACAGGGGGCTCGGCCAGCCCCAGCATTTT,CASSINRGLGQPQHF
few,.,TRBJ2-2,TRBV7-9,TGTGCCAGCAGCTTTGCATCCGGGACACGTACCGGGGAGCTGTTTTTT,CASSFASGTRTGELFF
many,.,TRBJ2-7,TRBV5-1,TGCGCCAGCAGCTGGGGAGCAGGGACCCCCTACGAGCAGTACTTC,CASSWGAGTPYEQYF
few,TRBD1,TRBJ1-3,TRBV20-1,TGCAGTGCTAGAGATGGGGACAGGTTGGGAAACACCATATATTTT,CSARDGDRLGNTIYF
few,.,TRBJ2-2,TRBV20-1,TGCAGTGCTGGACAACCGAACACCGGGGAGCTGTTTTTT,CSAGQPNTGELFF
.,TRBD2,TRBJ2-3,TRBV19,TGTGCCAGTAGTTTCGGACTAGCGGTCGCAGATACGCAGTATTTT,CASSFGLAVADTQYF
many,.,TRBJ1-1,TRBV3-1,TGTGCCAGCAGCCAAGGGTGGCAGCAGAACACTGAAGCTTTCTTT,CASSQGWQQNTEAFF